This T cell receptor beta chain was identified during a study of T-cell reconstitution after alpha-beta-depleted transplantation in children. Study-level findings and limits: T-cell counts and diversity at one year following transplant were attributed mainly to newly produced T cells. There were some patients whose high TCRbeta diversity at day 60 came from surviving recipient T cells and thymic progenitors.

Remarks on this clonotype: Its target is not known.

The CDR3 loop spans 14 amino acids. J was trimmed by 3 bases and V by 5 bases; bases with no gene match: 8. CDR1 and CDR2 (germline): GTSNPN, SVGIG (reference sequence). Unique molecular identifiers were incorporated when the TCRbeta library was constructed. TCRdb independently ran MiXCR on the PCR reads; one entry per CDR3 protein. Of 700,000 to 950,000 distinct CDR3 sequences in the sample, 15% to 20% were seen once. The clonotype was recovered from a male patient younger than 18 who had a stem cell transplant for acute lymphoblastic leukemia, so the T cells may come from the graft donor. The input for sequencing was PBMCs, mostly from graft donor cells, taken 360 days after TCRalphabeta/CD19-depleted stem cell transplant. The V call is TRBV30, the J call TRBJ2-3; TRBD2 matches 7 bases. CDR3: CAWRWDGRTDTQYF. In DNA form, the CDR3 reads TGTGCCTGGCGTTGGGACGGGAGGACAGATACGCAGTATTTT. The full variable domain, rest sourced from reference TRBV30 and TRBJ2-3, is SQTIHQWPATLVQPVGSPLSLECTVEGTSNPNLYWYRQAAGRGLQLLFYSVGIGQISSEVPQNLSASRPQDRQFILSSKKLLLSDSGFYLCAWRWDGRTDTQYFGPGTRLTVL.